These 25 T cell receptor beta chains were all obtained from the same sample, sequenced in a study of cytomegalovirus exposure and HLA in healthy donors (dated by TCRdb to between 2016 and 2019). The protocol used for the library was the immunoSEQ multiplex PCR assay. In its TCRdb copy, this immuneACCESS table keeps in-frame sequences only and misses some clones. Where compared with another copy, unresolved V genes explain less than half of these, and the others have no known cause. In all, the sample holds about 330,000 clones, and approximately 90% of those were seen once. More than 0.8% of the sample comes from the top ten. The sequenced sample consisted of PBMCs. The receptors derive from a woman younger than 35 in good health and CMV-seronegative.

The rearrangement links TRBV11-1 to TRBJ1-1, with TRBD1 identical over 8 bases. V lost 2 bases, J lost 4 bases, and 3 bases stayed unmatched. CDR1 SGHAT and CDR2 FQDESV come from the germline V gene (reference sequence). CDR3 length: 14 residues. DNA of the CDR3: TGTGCCAGCAGCTTATTCGACAGGGGCACTGAAGCTTTCTTT. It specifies CASSLFDRGTEAFF.

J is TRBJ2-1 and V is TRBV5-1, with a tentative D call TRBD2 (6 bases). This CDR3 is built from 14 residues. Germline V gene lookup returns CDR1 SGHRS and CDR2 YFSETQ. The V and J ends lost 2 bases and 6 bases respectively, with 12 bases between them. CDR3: CASSFVAGSNEQFF. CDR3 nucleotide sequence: TGCGCCAGCAGCTTTGTCGCGGGGAGCAATGAGCAGTTCTTC.

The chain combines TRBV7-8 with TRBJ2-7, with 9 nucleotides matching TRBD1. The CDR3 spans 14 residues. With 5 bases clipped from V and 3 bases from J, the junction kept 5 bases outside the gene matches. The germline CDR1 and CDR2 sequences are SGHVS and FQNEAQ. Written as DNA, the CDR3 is TGTGCCAGCAGCCCACCGGGACAGGGCTACGAGCAGTACTTC. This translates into CASSPPGQGYEQYF.

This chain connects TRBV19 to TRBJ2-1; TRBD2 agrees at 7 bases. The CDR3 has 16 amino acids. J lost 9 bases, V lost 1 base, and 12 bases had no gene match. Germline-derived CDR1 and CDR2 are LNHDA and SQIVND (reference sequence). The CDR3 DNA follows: TGTGCCAGTAGTATAGGAGTGAGGCGGGAGCGGGGTGAGCAGTTCTTC. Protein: CASSIGVRRERGEQFF. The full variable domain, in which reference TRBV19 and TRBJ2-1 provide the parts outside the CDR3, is DGGITQSPKYLFRKEGQNVTLSCEQNLNHDAMYWYRQDPGQGLRLIYYSQIVNDFQKGDIAEGYSVSREKKESFPLTVTSAQKNPTAFYLCASSIGVRRERGEQFFGPGTRLTVL.

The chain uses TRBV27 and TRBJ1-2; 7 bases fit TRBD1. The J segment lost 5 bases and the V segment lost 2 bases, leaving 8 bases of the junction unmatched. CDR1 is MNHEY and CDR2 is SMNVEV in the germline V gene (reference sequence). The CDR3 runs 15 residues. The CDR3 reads CASSLGGTVPYGYTF. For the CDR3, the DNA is TGTGCCAGCAGTTTAGGCGGGACAGTGCCTTATGGCTACACCTTC.

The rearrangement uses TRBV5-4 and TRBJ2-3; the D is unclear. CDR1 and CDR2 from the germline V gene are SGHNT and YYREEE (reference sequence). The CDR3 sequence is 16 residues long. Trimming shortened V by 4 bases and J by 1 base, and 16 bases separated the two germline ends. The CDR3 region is CASSPVISAGTDTQYF. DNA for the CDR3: TGTGCCAGCAGCCCGGTAATTTCGGCGGGCACAGATACGCAGTATTTT.

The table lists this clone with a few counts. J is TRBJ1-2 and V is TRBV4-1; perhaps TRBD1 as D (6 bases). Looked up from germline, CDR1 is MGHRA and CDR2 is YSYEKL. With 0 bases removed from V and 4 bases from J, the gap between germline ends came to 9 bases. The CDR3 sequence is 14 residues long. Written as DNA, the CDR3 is TGCGCCAGCAGCCAAGAGGACAGAACCTATGGCTACACCTTC. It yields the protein CASSQEDRTYGYTF.

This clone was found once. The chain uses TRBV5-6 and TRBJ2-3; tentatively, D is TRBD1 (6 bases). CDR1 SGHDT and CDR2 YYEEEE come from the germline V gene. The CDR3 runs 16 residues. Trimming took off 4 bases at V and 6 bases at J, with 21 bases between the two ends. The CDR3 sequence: CASSRRGVVEMDTQYF. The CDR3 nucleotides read TGTGCCAGCAGCCGCAGGGGAGTGGTTGAGATGGATACGCAGTATTTT.

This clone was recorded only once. In DNA form, the CDR3 reads TGTGCCAGCAGAGACCAGGCAACTAATGAAAAACTGTTTTTT. This translates into CASRDQATNEKLFF. The chain joins TRBV2 to TRBJ1-4; no clear D. CDR1 SNHLY and CDR2 FYNNEI come from the germline V gene. The CDR3 loop spans 14 amino acids. Trimming removed 6 bases at V and 0 bases at J, with 8 bases between.

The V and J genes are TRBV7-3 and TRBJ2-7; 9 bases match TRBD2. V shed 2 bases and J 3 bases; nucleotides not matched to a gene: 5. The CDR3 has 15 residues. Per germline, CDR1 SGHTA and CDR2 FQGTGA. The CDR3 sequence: CASSLGLSGSYEQYF. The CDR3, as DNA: TGTGCCAGCAGCTTAGGACTTAGCGGGAGCTACGAGCAGTACTTC.

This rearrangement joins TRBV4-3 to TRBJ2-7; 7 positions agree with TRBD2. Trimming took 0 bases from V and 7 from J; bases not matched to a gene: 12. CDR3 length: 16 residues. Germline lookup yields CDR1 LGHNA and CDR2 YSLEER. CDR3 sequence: CASSQDSAGVVREQYF. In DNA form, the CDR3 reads TGCGCCAGCAGCCAAGATTCCGCGGGAGTAGTGAGGGAGCAGTACTTC.

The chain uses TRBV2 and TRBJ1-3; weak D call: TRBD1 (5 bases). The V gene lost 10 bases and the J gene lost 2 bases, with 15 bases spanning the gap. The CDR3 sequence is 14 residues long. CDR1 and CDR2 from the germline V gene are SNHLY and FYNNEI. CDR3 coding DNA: TGTGCCAAGGACGGGGGAATCGCTGGAAACACCATATATTTT. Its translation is CAKDGGIAGNTIYF.

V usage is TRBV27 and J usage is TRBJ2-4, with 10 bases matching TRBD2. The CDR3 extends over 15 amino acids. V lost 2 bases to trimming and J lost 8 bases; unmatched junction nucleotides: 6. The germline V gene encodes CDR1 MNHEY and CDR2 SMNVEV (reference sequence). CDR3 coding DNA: TGTGCCAGCAGTTTAAGTGCTAGCGGGAGCTACATTCAGTACTTC. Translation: CASSLSASGSYIQYF.

CDR3 amino acids: CASTLSGSTVNEQFF. Here the CDR3 DNA reads TGTGCCAGCACTCTTAGCGGGAGTACGGTGAATGAGCAGTTCTTC. The chain recombines TRBV6-5 with TRBJ2-1, with TRBD2 matching 9 bases. The CDR3 is made up of 15 amino acids. V lost 7 bases to trimming and J lost 7 bases; unmatched junction nucleotides: 11. Germline V gene data show CDR1 as MNHEY and CDR2 as SVGAGI.

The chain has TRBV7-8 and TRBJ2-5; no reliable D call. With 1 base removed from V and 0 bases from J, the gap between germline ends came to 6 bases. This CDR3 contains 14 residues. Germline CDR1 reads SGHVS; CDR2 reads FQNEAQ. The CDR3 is CASSLVVDQETQYF. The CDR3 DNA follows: TGTGCCAGCAGCTTAGTTGTAGACCAAGAGACCCAGTACTTC.

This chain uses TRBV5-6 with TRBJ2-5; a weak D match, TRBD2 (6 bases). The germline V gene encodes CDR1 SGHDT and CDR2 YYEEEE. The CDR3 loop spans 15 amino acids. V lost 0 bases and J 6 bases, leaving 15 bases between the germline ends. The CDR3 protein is CASSLGRPGAKTQYF. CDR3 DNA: TGTGCCAGCAGCTTGGGGCGGCCGGGAGCGAAGACCCAGTACTTC.

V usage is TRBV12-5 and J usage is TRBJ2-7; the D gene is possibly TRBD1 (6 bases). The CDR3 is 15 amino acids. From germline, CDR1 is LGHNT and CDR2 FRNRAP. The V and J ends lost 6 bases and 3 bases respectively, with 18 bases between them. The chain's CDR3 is CASGPSGVGGYEQYF. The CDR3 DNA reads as TGTGCTAGTGGACCCTCAGGGGTTGGAGGCTACGAGCAGTACTTC.

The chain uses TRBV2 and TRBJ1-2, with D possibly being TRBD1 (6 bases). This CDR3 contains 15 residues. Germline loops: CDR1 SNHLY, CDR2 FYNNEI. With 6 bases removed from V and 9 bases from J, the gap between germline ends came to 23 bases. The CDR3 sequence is CASSLGGGWGRSYTF. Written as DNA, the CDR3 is TGTGCCAGCAGCCTCGGGGGGGGCTGGGGTAGGAGCTACACCTTC.

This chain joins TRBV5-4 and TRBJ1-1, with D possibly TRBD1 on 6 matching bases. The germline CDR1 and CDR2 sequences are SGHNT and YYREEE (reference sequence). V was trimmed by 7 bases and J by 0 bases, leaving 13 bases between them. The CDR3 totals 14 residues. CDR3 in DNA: TGTGCCAGCCAGGACAGTCCCATGAACACTGAAGCTTTCTTT. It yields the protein CASQDSPMNTEAFF.

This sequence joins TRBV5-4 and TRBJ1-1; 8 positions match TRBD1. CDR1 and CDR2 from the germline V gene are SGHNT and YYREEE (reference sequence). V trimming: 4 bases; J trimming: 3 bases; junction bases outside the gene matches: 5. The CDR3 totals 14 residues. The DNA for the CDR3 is TGTGCCAGCAGCGGAGGGACAGGTTACACTGAAGCTTTCTTT. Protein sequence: CASSGGTGYTEAFF.

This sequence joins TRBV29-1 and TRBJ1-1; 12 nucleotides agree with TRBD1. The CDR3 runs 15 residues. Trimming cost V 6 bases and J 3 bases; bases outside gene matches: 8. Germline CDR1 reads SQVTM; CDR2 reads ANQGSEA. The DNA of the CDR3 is TGCAGCGTGGATGGGACAGGGGGCTTCCACACTGAAGCTTTCTTT. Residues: CSVDGTGGFHTEAFF.

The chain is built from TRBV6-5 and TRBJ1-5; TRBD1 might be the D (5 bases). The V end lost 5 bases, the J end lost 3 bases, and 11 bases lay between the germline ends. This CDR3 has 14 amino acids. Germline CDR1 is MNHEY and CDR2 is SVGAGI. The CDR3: CASSIDSFNQPQHF. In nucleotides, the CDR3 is TGTGCCAGCAGTATTGACAGCTTCAATCAGCCCCAGCATTTT.

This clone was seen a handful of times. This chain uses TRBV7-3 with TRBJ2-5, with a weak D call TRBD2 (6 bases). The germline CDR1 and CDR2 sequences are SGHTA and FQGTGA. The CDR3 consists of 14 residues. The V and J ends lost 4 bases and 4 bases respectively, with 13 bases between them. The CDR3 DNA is TGTGCCAGCAGCTCCGGGGACTCCGGAGAGACCCAGTACTTC. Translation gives CASSSGDSGETQYF.

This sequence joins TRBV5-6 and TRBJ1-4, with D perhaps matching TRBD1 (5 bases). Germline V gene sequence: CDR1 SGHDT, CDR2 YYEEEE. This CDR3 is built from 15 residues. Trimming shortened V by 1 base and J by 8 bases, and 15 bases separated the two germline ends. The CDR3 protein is CASSLWWQGGEKLFF. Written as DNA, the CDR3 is TGTGCCAGCAGCTTGTGGTGGCAGGGCGGCGAAAAACTGTTTTTT.

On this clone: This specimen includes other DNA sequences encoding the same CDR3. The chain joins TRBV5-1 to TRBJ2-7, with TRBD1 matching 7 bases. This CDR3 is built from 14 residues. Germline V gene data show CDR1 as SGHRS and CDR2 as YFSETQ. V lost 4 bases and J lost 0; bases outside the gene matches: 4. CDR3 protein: CASSLTGSSYEQYF. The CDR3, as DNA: TGCGCCAGCAGCCTGACAGGGAGCTCCTACGAGCAGTACTTC.